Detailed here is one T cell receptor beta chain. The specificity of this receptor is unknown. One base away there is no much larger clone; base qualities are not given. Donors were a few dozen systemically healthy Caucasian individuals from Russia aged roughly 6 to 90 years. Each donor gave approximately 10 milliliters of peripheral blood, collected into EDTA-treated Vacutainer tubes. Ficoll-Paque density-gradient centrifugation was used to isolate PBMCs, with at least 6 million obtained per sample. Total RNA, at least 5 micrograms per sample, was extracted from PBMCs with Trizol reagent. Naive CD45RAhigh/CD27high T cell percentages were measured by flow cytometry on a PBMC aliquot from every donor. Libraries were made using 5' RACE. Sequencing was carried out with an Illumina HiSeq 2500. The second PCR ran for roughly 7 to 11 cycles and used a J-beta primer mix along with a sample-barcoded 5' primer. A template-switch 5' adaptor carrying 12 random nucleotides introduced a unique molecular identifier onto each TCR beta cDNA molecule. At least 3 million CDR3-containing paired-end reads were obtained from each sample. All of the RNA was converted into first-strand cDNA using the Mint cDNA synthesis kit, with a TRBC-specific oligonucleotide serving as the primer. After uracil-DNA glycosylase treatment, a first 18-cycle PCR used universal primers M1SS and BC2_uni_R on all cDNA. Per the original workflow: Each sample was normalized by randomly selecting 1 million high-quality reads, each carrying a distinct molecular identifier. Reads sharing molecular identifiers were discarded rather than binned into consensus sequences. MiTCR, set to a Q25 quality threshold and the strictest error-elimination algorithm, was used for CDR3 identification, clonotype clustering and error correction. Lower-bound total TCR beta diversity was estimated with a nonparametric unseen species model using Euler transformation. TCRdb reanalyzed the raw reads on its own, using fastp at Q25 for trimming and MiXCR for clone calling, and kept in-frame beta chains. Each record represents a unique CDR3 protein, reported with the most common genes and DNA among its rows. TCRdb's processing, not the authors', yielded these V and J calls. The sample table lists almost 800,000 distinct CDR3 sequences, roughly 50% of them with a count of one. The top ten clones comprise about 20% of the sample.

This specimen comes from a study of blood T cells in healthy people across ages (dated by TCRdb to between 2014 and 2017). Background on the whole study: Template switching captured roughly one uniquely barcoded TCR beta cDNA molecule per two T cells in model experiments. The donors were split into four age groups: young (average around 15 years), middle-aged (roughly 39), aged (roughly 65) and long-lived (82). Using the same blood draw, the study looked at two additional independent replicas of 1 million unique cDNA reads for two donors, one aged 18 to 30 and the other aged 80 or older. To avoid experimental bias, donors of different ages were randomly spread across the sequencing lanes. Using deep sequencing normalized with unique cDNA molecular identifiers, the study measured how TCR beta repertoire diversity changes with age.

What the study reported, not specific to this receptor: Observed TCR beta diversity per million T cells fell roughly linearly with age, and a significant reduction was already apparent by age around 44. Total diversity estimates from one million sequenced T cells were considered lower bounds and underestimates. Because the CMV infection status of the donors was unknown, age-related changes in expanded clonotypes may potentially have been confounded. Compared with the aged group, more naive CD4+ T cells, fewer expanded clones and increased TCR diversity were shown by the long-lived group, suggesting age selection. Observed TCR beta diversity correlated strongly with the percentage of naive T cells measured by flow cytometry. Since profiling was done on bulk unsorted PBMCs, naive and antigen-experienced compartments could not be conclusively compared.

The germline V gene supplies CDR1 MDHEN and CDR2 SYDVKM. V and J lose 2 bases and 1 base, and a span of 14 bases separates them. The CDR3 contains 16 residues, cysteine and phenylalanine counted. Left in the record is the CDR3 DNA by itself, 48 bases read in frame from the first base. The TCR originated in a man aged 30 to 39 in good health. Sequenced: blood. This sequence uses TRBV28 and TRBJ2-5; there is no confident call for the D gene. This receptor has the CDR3 CASSLNMPTPQETQYF. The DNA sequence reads TGTGCCAGCAGTTTAAATATGCCAACCCCCCAAGAGACCCAGTACTTC.